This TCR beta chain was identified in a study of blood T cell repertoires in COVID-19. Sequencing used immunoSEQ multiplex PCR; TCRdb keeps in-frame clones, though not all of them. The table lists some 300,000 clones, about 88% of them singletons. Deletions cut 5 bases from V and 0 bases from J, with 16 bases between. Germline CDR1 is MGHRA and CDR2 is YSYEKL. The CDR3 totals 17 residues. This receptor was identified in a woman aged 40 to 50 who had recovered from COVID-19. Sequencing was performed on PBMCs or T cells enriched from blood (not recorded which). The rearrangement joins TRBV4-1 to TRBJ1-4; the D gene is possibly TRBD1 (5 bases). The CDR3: CASSSGGVGATNEKLFF. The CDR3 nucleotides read TGCGCCAGCAGCTCAGGAGGGGTTGGGGCAACTAATGAAAAACTGTTTTTT.